The subject of this entry is one T cell receptor beta chain. Its antigen is currently not known. Base quality data are lacking; no much larger clone is found one base away. This entry comes from a study of blood T cell repertoires in COVID-19 (dated by TCRdb to about 2020). Some background on the complete study: Collaborator samples came from the United States, Italy and Spain and covered acute and convalescent phases of COVID-19. The sample metadata nearly always contained a de-identified subject ID, COVID-19 status, age in years and sex. Where available, HLA class I and class II types were obtained from metadata supplied by the sample provider rather than from assay-based typing. Samples were obtained from the ongoing ImmuneRACE study (first 160 participants) and from approximately 1,200 subjects provided by 6 global collaborators. The prospective study material was composed of cDNA or gDNA derived from T cells, B-cell-depleted T cells, or PBMCs. The repertoires were made available in a free public database intended to serve as a resource for research on the immune response to SARS-CoV-2. The dataset comprised deeply sampled blood TCRbeta repertoires from subjects exposed to, actively infected with, or recovered from COVID-19. Points the paper makes about the study in general: Clinical and demographic metadata were provided uncurated, with the amount varying by source and participant.

Germline trimming: 3 bases from V, 7 bases from J; junction bases outside gene matches: 13. From the germline V gene, CDR1 is ENHRY and CDR2 is SYGVKD. Including the terminal cysteine and phenylalanine, the CDR3 comprises 16 residues. Only the CDR3 DNA stays, 48 bases, in frame from base 1. Each collaborating institution followed its own protocols to collect whole blood in K2EDTA tubes. Collaborator samples were shipped for TCRbeta analysis as frozen whole blood, isolated PBMCs, or DNA extracted from either sample type. The immunoSEQ Assay, a bias-controlled multiplex PCR, was used to amplify TCRbeta CDR3 regions from genomic DNA. Per the authors' processing: The number of nucleated cells in each sample was estimated from the amplification of reference gene primers within the assay. To quantify the absolute abundance of each unique TCRbeta CDR3 rearrangement, sequence reads were collapsed and filtered. For each sample, productive Simpson clonality was calculated as the square root of Simpson's diversity index over productive rearrangements. In its TCRdb copy, this immuneACCESS table keeps in-frame sequences only and misses some clones. Where compared with another copy, unresolved V genes explain less than half of these, and the others have no known cause. V, J and clone size were drawn from that table, and D and trimming were deduced from the DNA. This sample comprises under 250,000 clones, around 82% of them detected only once. The leading ten clones occupy 10% to 15% of the sample.

The specimen was peripheral blood. The chain uses TRBV10-3 and TRBJ2-7, with 9 bases aligning to TRBD2. The TCR comes from a human donor in a cohort sampled during active COVID-19. The CDR3 region reads CAISDPIAGEIGEQYF. In nucleotides, the sequence is TGTGCCATCAGTGATCCGATAGCGGGAGAGATTGGGGAGCAGTACTTC.